This is a list of T cell receptor beta chains from one sample in a study of T cells in Graves' hyperthyroidism and ophthalmopathy. TCRdb processed the multiplex PCR reads anew with MiXCR; each CDR3 protein has one entry. The sample holds a few hundred thousand distinct CDR3 sequences, 18% seen once. Sequenced material: blood. These receptors all come from a young man with Graves' ophthalmopathy. CDR3s include the opening cysteine and the closing phenylalanine or tryptophan. The D gene is left open where the match is weak. The size of a clone is reported for some rows only, either as once, few or many, or as a class for expanded clones.

D gene: -; clone size: few; V gene: TRBV3-1; J gene: TRBJ2-6; CDR3 DNA: TGTGCCAGCAGCCCGCCGGGGGCCAACGTCCTGACTTTC; CDR3 protein: CASSPPGANVLTF
D gene: TRBD1; clone size: -; V gene: TRBV9; J gene: TRBJ1-1; CDR3 DNA: TGTGCCAGCAGCGTAGGACCGGGACAGGGAAGGAAAGCTTTCTTT; CDR3 protein: CASSVGPGQGRKAFF
D gene: -; clone size: many; V gene: TRBV14; J gene: TRBJ2-5; CDR3 DNA: TGTGCCAGCAGCCAAGTAGGCCCACTAGCATTCCAGTACTTC; CDR3 protein: CASSQVGPLAFQYF
D gene: -; clone size: -; V gene: TRBV12-3/TRBV12-4; J gene: TRBJ1-3; CDR3 DNA: TGTGCCAGCAGTTTTGGGGGAGGGGAAACTGGAAACACCATATATTTT; CDR3 protein: CASSFGGGETGNTIYF
D gene: -; clone size: -; V gene: TRBV4-2; J gene: TRBJ2-3; CDR3 DNA: TGTGCCAGCAGCCAACCAGCGGGCTCAGATACGCAGTATTTT; CDR3 protein: CASSQPAGSDTQYF
D gene: -; clone size: -; V gene: TRBV4-1; J gene: TRBJ1-1; CDR3 DNA: TGCGCCAGCAGCCAAGATATGGGAACTGAAGCTTTCTTT; CDR3 protein: CASSQDMGTEAFF
D gene: TRBD2; clone size: many; V gene: TRBV7-2; J gene: TRBJ2-6; CDR3 DNA: TGTGCCAGCAGTAAAAGCGGGGGTGGTGGGGCCAACGTCCTGACTTTC; CDR3 protein: CASSKSGGGGANVLTF
D gene: -; clone size: many; V gene: TRBV28; J gene: TRBJ1-2; CDR3 DNA: TGTGCCAGCACCTCCGCCAGGGCCGGCTACACCTTC; CDR3 protein: CASTSARAGYTF
D gene: -; clone size: many; V gene: TRBV6-1; J gene: TRBJ1-1; CDR3 DNA: TGTGCCAGCAGTAGGGGACACGAGAACACTGAAGCTTTCTTT; CDR3 protein: CASSRGHENTEAFF
D gene: -; clone size: many; V gene: TRBV12-3/TRBV12-4; J gene: TRBJ1-2; CDR3 DNA: TGTGCCAGCAGAGGGGCGACAGGCTACACCTTC; CDR3 protein: CASRGATGYTF
D gene: -; clone size: few; V gene: TRBV5-8; J gene: TRBJ1-6; CDR3 DNA: TGTGCCAGCAGCCCGGCCACGGCCTGGAATTCACCCCTCCACTTT; CDR3 protein: CASSPATAWNSPLHF
D gene: TRBD1; clone size: -; V gene: TRBV4-1; J gene: TRBJ1-4; CDR3 DNA: TGCGCCAGCAGCCAACACGGACAGGGGCGGGAAAAACTGTTTTTT; CDR3 protein: CASSQHGQGREKLFF
D gene: TRBD1; clone size: few; V gene: TRBV14; J gene: TRBJ1-2; CDR3 DNA: TGTGCCAGCAGCCAAGGATCAGGGGGGGCCTATGGCTACACCTTC; CDR3 protein: CASSQGSGGAYGYTF
D gene: -; clone size: -; V gene: TRBV5-1; J gene: TRBJ1-5; CDR3 DNA: TGCGCCAGCAGTTACCAGGGAAATCAGCCCCAGCATTTT; CDR3 protein: CASSYQGNQPQHF
D gene: TRBD1; clone size: many; V gene: TRBV12-3/TRBV12-4; J gene: TRBJ1-5; CDR3 DNA: TGTGCCAGCAGTCCTCGGACAGGGAGGGAAAATCAGCCCCAGCATTTT; CDR3 protein: CASSPRTGRENQPQHF
D gene: TRBD2; clone size: -; V gene: TRBV3-1; J gene: TRBJ2-5; CDR3 DNA: TGTGCCAGCAGCCTACTAGCGGGGGGAGGGGGGACCCAGTACTTC; CDR3 protein: CASSLLAGGGGTQYF
D gene: -; clone size: few; V gene: TRBV12-3/TRBV12-4; J gene: TRBJ1-4; CDR3 DNA: TGTGCCAGCAGCGTATCCTGGGGGAACTATGAAAAACTGTTTTTT; CDR3 protein: CASSVSWGNYEKLFF
D gene: TRBD1; clone size: many; V gene: TRBV2; J gene: TRBJ2-2; CDR3 DNA: TGTGCCAGCAGCGGGGACAGGGGAACCGGGGAGCTGTTTTTT; CDR3 protein: CASSGDRGTGELFF
D gene: TRBD1; clone size: -; V gene: TRBV2; J gene: TRBJ2-7; CDR3 DNA: TGTGCCAGCAGCGCCCACCGGGACAGGGGGTACAGCTCCTACGAGCAGTACTTC; CDR3 protein: CASSAHRDRGYSSYEQYF
D gene: -; clone size: few; V gene: TRBV19; J gene: TRBJ1-4; CDR3 DNA: TGTGCCAGTAGTCCTTTCAGGACTAATGAAAAACTGTTTTTT; CDR3 protein: CASSPFRTNEKLFF
D gene: TRBD1; clone size: few; V gene: TRBV15; J gene: TRBJ2-1; CDR3 DNA: TGTGCCACCAGCGTATCCGGGACAGGGGGCTACAATGAGCAGTTCTTC; CDR3 protein: CATSVSGTGGYNEQFF
D gene: TRBD1; clone size: many; V gene: TRBV12-3/TRBV12-4; J gene: TRBJ1-2; CDR3 DNA: TGTGCCAGCAGTCCCGGGGACAGAGTCTATGGCTACACCTTC; CDR3 protein: CASSPGDRVYGYTF
D gene: -; clone size: few; V gene: TRBV29-1; J gene: TRBJ2-7; CDR3 DNA: TGCAGCGCTCGGGGTTCGGGGGCCGGCGAGCAGTACTTC; CDR3 protein: CSARGSGAGEQYF
D gene: -; clone size: few; V gene: TRBV7-6; J gene: TRBJ1-5; CDR3 DNA: TGTGCCAGCAGCTTAGAAGGGGCAAGCAATCAGCCCCAGCATTTT; CDR3 protein: CASSLEGASNQPQHF
D gene: -; clone size: few; V gene: TRBV4-1; J gene: TRBJ1-5; CDR3 DNA: TGCGCCAGCAGCCCGACAGGCCTCAATCAGCCCCAGCATTTT; CDR3 protein: CASSPTGLNQPQHF
D gene: -; clone size: many; V gene: TRBV20-1; J gene: TRBJ2-7; CDR3 DNA: TGCAGTGCTAGAGGTTCGAAGGCAATCTACGAGCAGTACTTC; CDR3 protein: CSARGSKAIYEQYF
D gene: -; clone size: few; V gene: TRBV19; J gene: TRBJ1-5; CDR3 DNA: TGTGCCAGTAGTATGTACGGAGATCAGCCCCAGCATTTT; CDR3 protein: CASSMYGDQPQHF
D gene: -; clone size: many; V gene: TRBV6-1; J gene: TRBJ2-7; CDR3 DNA: TGTGCCAGCAGTCCCCAGGCCCTGGCCTCCTACGAGCAGTACTTC; CDR3 protein: CASSPQALASYEQYF
D gene: -; clone size: -; V gene: TRBV18; J gene: TRBJ1-1; CDR3 DNA: TGTGCCAGCTCACAAAGCCCCGGAGGCACTGAAGCTTTCTTT; CDR3 protein: CASSQSPGGTEAFF
D gene: -; clone size: -; V gene: TRBV20-1; J gene: TRBJ2-1; CDR3 DNA: TGCAGTGGGGATGGGGGGGCGCCCAACAATGAGCAGTTCTTC; CDR3 protein: CSGDGGAPNNEQFF
D gene: TRBD1; clone size: many; V gene: TRBV28; J gene: TRBJ1-2; CDR3 DNA: TGTGCCAGCACAGGGGGCGCTTTTTTAGATGGCTACACCTTC; CDR3 protein: CASTGGAFLDGYTF
D gene: -; clone size: few; V gene: TRBV24-1; J gene: TRBJ2-3; CDR3 DNA: TGTGCCACCAGCCCCGGGGCAGGGAGTGGGGATACGCAGTATTTT; CDR3 protein: CATSPGAGSGDTQYF
D gene: -; clone size: few; V gene: TRBV19; J gene: TRBJ1-1; CDR3 DNA: TGTGCCAGTATATGGACTTTCTTT; CDR3 protein: CASIWTFF
D gene: -; clone size: -; V gene: TRBV6-1; J gene: TRBJ1-2; CDR3 DNA: TGTGCCAGCAGGCAAGCCTTAGATGGCTACACCTTC; CDR3 protein: CASRQALDGYTF
D gene: TRBD2; clone size: -; V gene: TRBV5-8; J gene: TRBJ2-1; CDR3 DNA: TGTGCCAGCAATTTAGGTACAGCGGGGGGATACAATGAGCAGTTCTTC; CDR3 protein: CASNLGTAGGYNEQFF
D gene: TRBD2; clone size: -; V gene: TRBV19; J gene: TRBJ2-1; CDR3 DNA: TGTGCCAGTAGAGCCCCTGGGGGGGGAAAGGATGAGCAGTTCTTC; CDR3 protein: CASRAPGGGKDEQFF
D gene: -; clone size: many; V gene: TRBV20-1; J gene: TRBJ2-5; CDR3 DNA: TGCAGTGCTAGAAACCCTCCGGGCTCGGGCGAGACCCAGTACTTC; CDR3 protein: CSARNPPGSGETQYF
D gene: -; clone size: -; V gene: TRBV29-1; J gene: TRBJ2-7; CDR3 DNA: TGCAGCGTTGGGACAGAGTGGTACGAGCAGTACTTC; CDR3 protein: CSVGTEWYEQYF
D gene: -; clone size: many; V gene: TRBV12-3/TRBV12-4; J gene: TRBJ1-2; CDR3 DNA: TGTGCCAGCAGTCTCTGGGACCGCCCCTTAGAGGGCTACACCTTC; CDR3 protein: CASSLWDRPLEGYTF
D gene: -; clone size: many; V gene: TRBV2; J gene: TRBJ1-2; CDR3 DNA: TGTGCCAGCAGTGGAGATTCGAATTTCGCCTATGGCTACACCTTC; CDR3 protein: CASSGDSNFAYGYTF
D gene: TRBD1; clone size: many; V gene: TRBV5-1; J gene: TRBJ2-1; CDR3 DNA: TGCGCCAGTGGGGACAGCCACAATGAGCAGTTCTTC; CDR3 protein: CASGDSHNEQFF
D gene: -; clone size: -; V gene: TRBV3-1; J gene: TRBJ2-5; CDR3 DNA: TGTGCCAGCAGCCAAGATGTTGGGCTAGTGGAGACCCAGTACTTC; CDR3 protein: CASSQDVGLVETQYF
D gene: -; clone size: many; V gene: TRBV2; J gene: TRBJ1-2; CDR3 DNA: TGTGCCAGCAGTGATGGGGTATCCTCTAGCTATGGCTACACCTTC; CDR3 protein: CASSDGVSSSYGYTF
D gene: -; clone size: -; V gene: TRBV5-1; J gene: TRBJ2-1; CDR3 DNA: TGCGCCAGCAGCAAGGACACCTACAATGAGCAGTTCTTC; CDR3 protein: CASSKDTYNEQFF
D gene: -; clone size: many; V gene: TRBV2; J gene: TRBJ1-3; CDR3 DNA: TGTGCCAGCACCCCGGAGGGCGCTGGAAACACCATATATTTT; CDR3 protein: CASTPEGAGNTIYF
D gene: -; clone size: many; V gene: TRBV18; J gene: TRBJ1-5; CDR3 DNA: TGTGCCAGCTCACAGGGGTCGGTAGATCAGCCCCAGCATTTT; CDR3 protein: CASSQGSVDQPQHF
D gene: -; clone size: many; V gene: TRBV5-8; J gene: TRBJ2-5; CDR3 DNA: TGTGCCAGCAGCTTGGGGGACCCGGGGACCCAGTACTTC; CDR3 protein: CASSLGDPGTQYF
D gene: TRBD1; clone size: few; V gene: TRBV18; J gene: TRBJ1-2; CDR3 DNA: TGTGCCAGCTCACCGGGACAGGGGTTCGACTATGGCTACACCTTC; CDR3 protein: CASSPGQGFDYGYTF
D gene: TRBD1; clone size: few; V gene: TRBV4-1; J gene: TRBJ1-4; CDR3 DNA: TGCGCCAGCAGCCAAGGGGCAGGGGGTGGTGTTTTTGAAAAACTGTTTTTT; CDR3 protein: CASSQGAGGGVFEKLFF
D gene: -; clone size: -; V gene: TRBV6-1; J gene: TRBJ1-1; CDR3 DNA: TGTGCCAGCAGCGAATATACCCGGGCGGACACTGAAGCTTTCTTT; CDR3 protein: CASSEYTRADTEAFF